These 5 T cell receptor beta chains were all obtained from the same sample, sequenced in a study of vaccination and CD4 T cells after COVID-19. These receptors are not linked to any known antigen. Noted treatment: 10-day PBMC culture with coronavirus spike peptide pools or control peptides (ViraFEST assay). With the Oncomine TCR Beta short-read assay, DNA from cultured CD4+ T cells was sequenced. TCRdb re-derived calls from the PCR reads in MiXCR, one entry per CDR3 protein. Of 20,000 to 30,000 distinct CDR3 sequences listed, about 50% are singletons. This specimen was CD4+ T cells from blood, cultured in vitro, taken before SARS-CoV-2 vaccination. Receptors originate from a human donor who received a COVID-19 vaccine.

The V call is TRBV19, the J call TRBJ2-7; 10 bases agree with TRBD1. Germline V gene sequence: CDR1 LNHDA, CDR2 SQIVND (reference sequence). The CDR3 runs to 15 residues. With V trimmed by 3 bases and J by 4 bases, 6 bases remained unmatched. The CDR3 DNA is TGTGCCAGTAGTATCCTGACAGGGGGCCAATACGAGCAGTACTTC. This encodes CASSILTGGQYEQYF.

The chain has TRBV19 and TRBJ1-1; 9 bases map to TRBD1. The germline CDR1 and CDR2 sequences are LNHDA and SQIVND (reference sequence). The CDR3 loop spans 15 amino acids. J was trimmed by 5 bases and V by 6 bases; bases with no gene match: 10. The CDR3 DNA follows: TGTGCCAGTAGAACCCGCACAGGGGGCTATACTGAAGCTTTCTTT. Its translation: CASRTRTGGYTEAFF. Complete variable domain (other parts from reference TRBV19 and TRBJ1-1): DGGITQSPKYLFRKEGQNVTLSCEQNLNHDAMYWYRQDPGQGLRLIYYSQIVNDFQKGDIAEGYSVSREKKESFPLTVTSAQKNPTAFYLCASRTRTGGYTEAFFGQGTRLTVV.

This clonotype was seen only a few times. The chain carries TRBV6-1 and TRBJ1-5; D perhaps matches TRBD1 (5 bases). Germline values: CDR1 MNHNS, CDR2 SASEGT. This CDR3 is 11 amino acids long. V was trimmed by 6 bases and J by 13 bases, leaving 13 bases between them. CDR3 nucleotide sequence: TGTGCCAGCAGGAATCCGGGACTTCAGCATTTT. It translates to CASRNPGLQHF.

This clonotype was seen a handful of times. J is TRBJ2-5 and V is TRBV7-2, with TRBD2 matching over 11 bases. The CDR3 spans 16 residues. Per germline, CDR1 SGHTA and CDR2 FQGNSA. Trimming removed 4 bases from V and 4 bases from J; junction bases left unmatched: 8. The CDR3 is CASSSLAGGLGETQYF. For the CDR3, the DNA is TGTGCCAGCAGCTCATTAGCGGGGGGGCTGGGAGAGACCCAGTACTTC.

In nucleotides, the CDR3 is TGTGCCAGTAGTACTAGACCCCTTCTAGCGGGGAAAACCTACGAGCAGTACTTC. This sequence encodes CASSTRPLLAGKTYEQYF. The V and J genes are TRBV19 and TRBJ2-7; TRBD2 aligns across 9 bases. The CDR3 contains 18 residues. Losses at the gene ends were 4 bases for V and 2 bases for J; bases not matched to a gene: 15. Germline loops: CDR1 LNHDA, CDR2 SQIVND (reference sequence).